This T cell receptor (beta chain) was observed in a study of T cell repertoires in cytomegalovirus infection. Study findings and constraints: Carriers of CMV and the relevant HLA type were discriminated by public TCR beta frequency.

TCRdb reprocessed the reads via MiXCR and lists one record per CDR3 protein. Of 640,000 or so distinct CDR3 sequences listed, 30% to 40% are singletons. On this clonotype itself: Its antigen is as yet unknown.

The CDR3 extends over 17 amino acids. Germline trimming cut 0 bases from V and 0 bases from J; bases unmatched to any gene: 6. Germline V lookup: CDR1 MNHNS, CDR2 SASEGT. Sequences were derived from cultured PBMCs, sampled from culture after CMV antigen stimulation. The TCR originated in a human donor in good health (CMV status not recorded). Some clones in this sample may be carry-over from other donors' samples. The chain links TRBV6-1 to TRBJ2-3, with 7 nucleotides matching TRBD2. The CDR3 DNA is TGTGCCAGCAGTGAAGCCGGGGGGACCATAAGCACAGATACGCAGTATTTT. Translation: CASSEAGGTISTDTQYF.